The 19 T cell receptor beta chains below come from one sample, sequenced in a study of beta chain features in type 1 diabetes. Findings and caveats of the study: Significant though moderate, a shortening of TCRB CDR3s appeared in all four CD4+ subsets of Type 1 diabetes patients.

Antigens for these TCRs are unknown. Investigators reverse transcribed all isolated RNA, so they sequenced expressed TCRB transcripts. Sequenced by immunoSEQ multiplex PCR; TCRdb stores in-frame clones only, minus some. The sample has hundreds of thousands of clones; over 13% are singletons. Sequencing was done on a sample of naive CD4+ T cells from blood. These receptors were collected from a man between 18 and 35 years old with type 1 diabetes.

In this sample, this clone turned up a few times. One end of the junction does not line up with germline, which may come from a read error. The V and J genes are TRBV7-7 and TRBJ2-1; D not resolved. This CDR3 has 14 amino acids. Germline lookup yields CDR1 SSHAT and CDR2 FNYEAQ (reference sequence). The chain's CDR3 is CASSPTGSSNEQFF. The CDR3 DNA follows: TGTGCTAGCAGCCCGACGGGTAGCAGCAATGAGCAGTTCTTC.

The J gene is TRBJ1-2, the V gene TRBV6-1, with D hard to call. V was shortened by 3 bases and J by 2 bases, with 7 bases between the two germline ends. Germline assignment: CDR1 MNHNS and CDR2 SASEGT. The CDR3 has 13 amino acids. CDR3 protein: CASSETDNYGYTF. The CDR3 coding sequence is TGTGCCAGCAGTGAGACCGACAACTATGGCTACACCTTC.

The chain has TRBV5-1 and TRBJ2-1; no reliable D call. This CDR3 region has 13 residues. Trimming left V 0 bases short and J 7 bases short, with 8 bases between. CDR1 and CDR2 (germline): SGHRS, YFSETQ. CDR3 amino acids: CASSLAQRNEQFF. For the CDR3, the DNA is TGCGCCAGCAGCTTGGCTCAGAGGAATGAGCAGTTCTTC. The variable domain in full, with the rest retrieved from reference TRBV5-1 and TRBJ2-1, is KAGVTQTPRYLIKTRGQQVTLSCSPISGHRSVSWYQQTPGQGLQFLFEYFSETQRNKGNFPGRFSGRQFSNSRSEMNVSTLELGDSALYLCASSLAQRNEQFFGPGTRLTVL.

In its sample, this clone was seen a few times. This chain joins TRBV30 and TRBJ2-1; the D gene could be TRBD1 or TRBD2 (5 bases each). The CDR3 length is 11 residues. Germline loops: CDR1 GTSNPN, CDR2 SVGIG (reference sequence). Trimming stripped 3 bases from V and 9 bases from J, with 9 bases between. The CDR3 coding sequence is TGTGCCTGGAGACGGGACCTTGAGCAGTTCTTC. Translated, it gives CAWRRDLEQFF.

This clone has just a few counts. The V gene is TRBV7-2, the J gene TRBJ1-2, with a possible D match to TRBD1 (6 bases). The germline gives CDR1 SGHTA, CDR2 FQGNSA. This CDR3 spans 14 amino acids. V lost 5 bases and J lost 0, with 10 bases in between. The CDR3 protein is CASSPDRSNYGYTF. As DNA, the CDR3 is TGTGCCAGCAGCCCAGACAGGTCTAACTATGGCTACACCTTC. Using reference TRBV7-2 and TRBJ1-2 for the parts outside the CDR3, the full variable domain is GAGVSQSPSNKVTEKGKDVELRCDPISGHTALYWYRQSLGQGLEFLIYFQGNSAPDKSGLPSDRFSAERTGGSVSTLTIQRTQQEDSAVYLCASSPDRSNYGYTFGSGTRLTVV.

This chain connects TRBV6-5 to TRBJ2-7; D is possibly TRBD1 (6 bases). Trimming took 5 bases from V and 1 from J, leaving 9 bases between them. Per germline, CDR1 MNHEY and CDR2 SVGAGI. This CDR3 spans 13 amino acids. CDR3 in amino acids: CASSQGQSYEQYF. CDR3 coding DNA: TGTGCCAGCAGTCAGGGACAATCCTACGAGCAGTACTTC.

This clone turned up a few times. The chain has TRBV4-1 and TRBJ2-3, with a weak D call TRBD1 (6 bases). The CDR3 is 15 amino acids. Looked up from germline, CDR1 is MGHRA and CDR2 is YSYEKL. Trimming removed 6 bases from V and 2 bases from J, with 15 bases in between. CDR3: CASSQPWTATDTQYF. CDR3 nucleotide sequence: TGCGCCAGCAGTCAACCTTGGACAGCCACAGATACGCAGTATTTT.

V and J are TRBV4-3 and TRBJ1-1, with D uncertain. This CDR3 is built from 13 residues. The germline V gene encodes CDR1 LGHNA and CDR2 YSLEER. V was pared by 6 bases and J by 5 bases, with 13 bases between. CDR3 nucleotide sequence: TGCGCCAGCAGACTGGAAGGGAAGACTGAAGCTTTCTTT. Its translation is CASRLEGKTEAFF.

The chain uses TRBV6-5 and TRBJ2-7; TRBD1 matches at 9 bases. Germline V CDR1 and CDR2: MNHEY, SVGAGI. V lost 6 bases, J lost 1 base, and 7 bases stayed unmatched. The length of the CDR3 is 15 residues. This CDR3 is CASSLGTGRSYEQYF. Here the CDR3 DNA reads TGTGCCAGCAGCTTGGGGACAGGGAGATCCTACGAGCAGTACTTC.

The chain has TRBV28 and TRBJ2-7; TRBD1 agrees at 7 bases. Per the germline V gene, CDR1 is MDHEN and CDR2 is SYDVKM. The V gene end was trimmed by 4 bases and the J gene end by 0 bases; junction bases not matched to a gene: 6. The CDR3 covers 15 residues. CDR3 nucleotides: TGTGCCAGCAGTTCCCCTCGACAGGGCTCCTACGAGCAGTACTTC. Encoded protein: CASSSPRQGSYEQYF.

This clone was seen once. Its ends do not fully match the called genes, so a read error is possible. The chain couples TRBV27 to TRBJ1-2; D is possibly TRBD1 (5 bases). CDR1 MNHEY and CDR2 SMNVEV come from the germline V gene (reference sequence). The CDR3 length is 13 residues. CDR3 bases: TGTGCCAGCACCCCCCCCGGGGCACCCCACCGTCCCTTC. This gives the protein CASTPPGAPHRPF.

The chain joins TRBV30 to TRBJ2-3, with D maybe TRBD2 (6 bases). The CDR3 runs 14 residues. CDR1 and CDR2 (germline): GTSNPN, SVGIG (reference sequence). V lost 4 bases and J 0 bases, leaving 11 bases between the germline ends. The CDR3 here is CAWTRGSSTDTQYF. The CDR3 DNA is TGTGCCTGGACGCGGGGAAGCAGCACAGATACGCAGTATTTT.

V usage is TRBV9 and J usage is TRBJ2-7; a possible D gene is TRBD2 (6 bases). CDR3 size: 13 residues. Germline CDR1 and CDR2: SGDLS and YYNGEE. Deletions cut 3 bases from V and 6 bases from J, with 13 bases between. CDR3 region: CASSARRGGEQYF. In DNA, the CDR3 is TGTGCCAGCAGCGCCAGGCGGGGAGGCGAGCAGTACTTC.

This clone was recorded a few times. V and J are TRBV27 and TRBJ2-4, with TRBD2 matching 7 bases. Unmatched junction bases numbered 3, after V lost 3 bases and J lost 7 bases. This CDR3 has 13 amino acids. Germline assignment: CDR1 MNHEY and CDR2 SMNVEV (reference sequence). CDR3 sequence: CASSLQGGNIQYF. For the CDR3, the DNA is TGTGCCAGCAGTTTGCAGGGAGGGAACATTCAGTACTTC.

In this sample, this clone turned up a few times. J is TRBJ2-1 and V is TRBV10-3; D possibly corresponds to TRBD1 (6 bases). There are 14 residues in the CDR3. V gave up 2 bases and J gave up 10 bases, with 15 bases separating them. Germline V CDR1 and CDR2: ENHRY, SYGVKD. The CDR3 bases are TGTGCCATCAGTGAGGGGGGCACTGTCCTGGAGCAGTTCTTC. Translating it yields CAISEGGTVLEQFF.

The CDR3 loop is CASSAASTASYEQYF. Written as DNA, the CDR3 is TGTGCCAGCAGCGCAGCTTCGACAGCATCCTACGAGCAGTACTTC. The chain carries TRBV28 and TRBJ2-7; TRBD1 is a possible D gene (5 bases). Germline CDR1 reads MDHEN; CDR2 reads SYDVKM. V gave up 6 bases and J gave up 1 base, with 16 bases separating them. The CDR3 spans 15 residues.

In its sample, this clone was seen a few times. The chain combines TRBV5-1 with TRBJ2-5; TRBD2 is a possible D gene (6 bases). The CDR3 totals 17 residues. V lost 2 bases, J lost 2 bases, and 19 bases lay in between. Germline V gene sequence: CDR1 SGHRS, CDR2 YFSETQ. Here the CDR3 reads CASSFAASALGQETQYF. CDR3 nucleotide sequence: TGCGCCAGCAGCTTCGCGGCTAGCGCGCTCGGACAAGAGACCCAGTACTTC.

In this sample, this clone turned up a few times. CDR3 sequence reads: CASSQIGFIQYF. The CDR3 nucleotides read TGCGCCAGCAGCCAGATCGGGTTCATTCAGTACTTC. The chain recombines TRBV4-1 with TRBJ2-4; D not resolved. Germline CDR1 is MGHRA and CDR2 is YSYEKL. The CDR3 covers 12 residues. V lost 3 bases to trimming and J lost 9 bases, with 9 bases between them.

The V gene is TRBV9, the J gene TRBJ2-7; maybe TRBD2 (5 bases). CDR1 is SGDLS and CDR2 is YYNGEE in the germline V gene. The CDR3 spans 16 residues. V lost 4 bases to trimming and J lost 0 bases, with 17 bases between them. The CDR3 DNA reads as TGTGCCAGCAGCTTCAAATCGGGAAGAAACTCCTACGAGCAGTACTTC. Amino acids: CASSFKSGRNSYEQYF.